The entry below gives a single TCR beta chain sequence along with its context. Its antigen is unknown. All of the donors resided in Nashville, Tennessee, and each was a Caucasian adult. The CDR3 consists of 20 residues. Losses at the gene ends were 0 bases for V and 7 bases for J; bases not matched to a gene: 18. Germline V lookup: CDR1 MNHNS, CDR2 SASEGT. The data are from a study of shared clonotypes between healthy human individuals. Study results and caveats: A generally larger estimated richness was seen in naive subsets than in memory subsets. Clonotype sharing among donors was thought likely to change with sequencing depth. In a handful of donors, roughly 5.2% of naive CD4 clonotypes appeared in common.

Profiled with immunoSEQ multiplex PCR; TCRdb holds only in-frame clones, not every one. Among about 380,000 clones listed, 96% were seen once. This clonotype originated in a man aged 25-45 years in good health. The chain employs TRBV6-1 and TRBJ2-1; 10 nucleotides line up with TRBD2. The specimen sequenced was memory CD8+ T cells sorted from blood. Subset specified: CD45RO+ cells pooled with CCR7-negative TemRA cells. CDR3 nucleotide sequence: TGTGCCAGCAGTGAAGCGCTTCAGAGCGGGAGGGCCAACTACAAGAATGAGCAGTTCTTC. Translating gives CASSEALQSGRANYKNEQFF.